This T cell receptor (beta chain) was sequenced in a study of human T cells and chemical hapten exposure. Study-wide context: Per-sample TCR yield variation was attributed mainly to small pooled library volume differences.

Time point here: pre-sensitization, week 0. As to treatment: therapeutic diphenylcyclopropenone sensitization with weekly scalp DPC. Prior to each patch test being applied, blood was drawn. The CDR3 is made up of 15 amino acids. The V and J ends lost 1 base and 8 bases, in that order; junction bases with no gene match: 8. Germline CDR1 reads SGHRS; CDR2 reads YFSETQ. MiXCR, run by TCRdb on the RACE reads, gives a single entry per CDR3 protein. The data hold some 360,000 distinct CDR3 sequences, with approximately 5% observed a single time. This clonotype was seen many times. Its antigen is unknown. General observations from the study: Versus controls, significantly more large CDR3 similarity clusters arose from expanded TCRs.

The chain employs TRBV5-1 and TRBJ2-1; 8 nucleotides match TRBD2. The TCR was taken from a woman aged 45-65 years with alopecia areata. Some clones in this sample may be carry-over from other donors' samples. The specimen was whole blood, collected in connection with sensitization to the hapten diphenylcyclopropenone (DPC). CDR3 in DNA: TGCGCCAGCAGCTTGACACGGGGGGGCGTAGATGAGCAGTTCTTC. Encoded protein: CASSLTRGGVDEQFF.